This TCR beta chain derives from a study of T cells in Graves' hyperthyroidism and ophthalmopathy. Whole-study findings and limits: From stable hyperthyroidism, ophthalmopathy was separated by a 13 V-J model.

V was pared by 1 base and J by 3 bases, with 19 bases between. The germline V gene has CDR1 PRHDT and CDR2 FYEKMQ (reference sequence). CDR3 length: 18 residues. RNA transcripts yielded amplified TCR beta CDR3 regions. TCR CDR3 underwent first-round RT-PCR with the HTBI primer set. In TCRdb, the multiplex PCR reads were re-called with MiXCR into one record per CDR3 protein. This table holds roughly 200,000 distinct CDR3 sequences, 18% found once. This clonotype was found many times. Its antigen is unknown. The study defined stable Graves' hyperthyroidism as no ophthalmopathy progression within 18 months. Criteria for exclusion of patients were uncontrolled infection, other autoimmune disease, pregnancy or lactation. For the diagnoses, clinical symptoms, serum thyroxine and TRAb, thyroid ultrasound and orbital computed tomography were used.

The sample taken for sequencing was blood. This clonotype originated in a man aged 35 to 55 with Graves' hyperthyroidism. The chain links TRBV13 to TRBJ2-1; tentatively, D is TRBD2 (6 bases). The CDR3 loop is CASSLVGLGGNNYNEQFF. The DNA for the CDR3 is TGTGCCAGCAGCTTAGTTGGCCTTGGGGGGAATAACTACAATGAGCAGTTCTTC.